A single sample is the source of the 19 T cell receptor beta chains below, sequenced in a study of regulatory T cells in long-lasting Graves disease. iRepertoire HTBI primers and Arm-PCR of CDR3 regions built TCR beta libraries. TCRdb called the multiplex PCR reads again in MiXCR, with one record for every CDR3 protein. The data contain 400,000 to 550,000 distinct CDR3 sequences, around 14% of them singletons. Sample time point: newly diagnosed GD, antithyroid drugs for less than 3 months. The authors made the TCR library using RNA they extracted from PBMCs. This sample also appeared in a second study, on T cells in Graves' hyperthyroidism and ophthalmopathy.

Material: peripheral blood mononuclear cells (PBMCs), obtained at new diagnosis, from a patient treated with antithyroid drugs. The receptors come from a woman in her thirties with Graves disease.

Points on this clonotype: A read error is possible here, since a much larger clone lies one base away. The CDR3 bases are TGTGCCAGCGGGTGGGGCAGTCGATATGGCTACACCTTC. Its protein product is CASGWGSRYGYTF. The chain has TRBV2 and TRBJ1-2, with a possible D match to TRBD1 (5 bases). CDR1 and CDR2 (germline): SNHLY, FYNNEI. Between the trimmed V and J ends, which lost 8 bases and 5 bases, there was a span of 15 bases. The CDR3 has 13 amino acids.

This chain joins TRBV7-2 and TRBJ1-4, with TRBD1 matching over 8 bases. Trimming took 1 base from V and 7 from J; bases not matched to a gene: 14. Germline V lookup: CDR1 SGHTA, CDR2 FQGNSA. The CDR3 is made up of 18 amino acids. Here the CDR3 reads CASSLESRGQIAGEKLFF. The DNA of the CDR3 is TGTGCCAGCAGCTTAGAATCCAGGGGGCAAATAGCTGGTGAAAAACTGTTTTTT.

V usage is TRBV7-9 and J usage is TRBJ2-7; perhaps TRBD2 as D (5 bases). The CDR3 totals 13 residues. V lost 10 bases and J lost 3, with 16 bases in between. The germline gives CDR1 SEHNR, CDR2 FQNEAQ (reference sequence). In DNA, the CDR3 is TGTGCCATCAACGAGGGTGGAAGCTACGAGCAGTACTTC. Translating gives CAINEGGSYEQYF. Combining the CDR3 with reference TRBV7-9 and TRBJ2-7 gives the whole variable domain DTGVSQNPRHKITKRGQNVTFRCDPISEHNRLYWYRQTLGQGPEFLTYFQNEAQLEKSRLLSDRFSAERPKGSFSTLEIQRTEQGDSAMYLCAINEGGSYEQYFGPGTRLTVT.

Details on this clonotype: This may arise from a read error, as a much more abundant clone is one base away. This chain uses TRBV30 with TRBJ2-1; D ambiguous. V gave up 1 base and J gave up 15 bases, with 19 bases separating them. Looked up from germline, CDR1 is GTSNPN and CDR2 is SVGIG (reference sequence). This CDR3 is 13 amino acids long. The CDR3 sequence: CAWSARWRGSPFF. The DNA for the CDR3 is TGTGCCTGGAGTGCACGGTGGCGAGGTAGTCCGTTCTTC. Full variable domain (missing parts from reference TRBV30 and TRBJ2-1): SQTIHQWPATLVQPVGSPLSLECTVEGTSNPNLYWYRQAAGRGLQLLFYSVGIGQISSEVPQNLSASRPQDRQFILSSKKLLLSDSGFYLCAWSARWRGSPFFGPGTRLTVL.

This clonotype was counted a few times. The V and J genes are TRBV5-1 and TRBJ2-3; maybe TRBD2 (6 bases). CDR3 size: 14 residues. With 0 bases removed from V and 5 bases from J, the gap between germline ends came to 10 bases. Germline loops: CDR1 SGHRS, CDR2 YFSETQ. CDR3 sequence (DNA): TGCGCCAGCAGCTTGGCGACTAGTCTAGATACGCAGTATTTT. It encodes CASSLATSLDTQYF.

There are many counts of this clonotype. The J gene is TRBJ1-1, the V gene TRBV28; D unclear. In germline, CDR1 is MDHEN, CDR2 SYDVKM. This CDR3 is built from 12 residues. Trimming left V 6 bases short and J 3 bases short, with 8 bases between. The CDR3 DNA reads TGTGCCAGCAGCCCCCCCTACACTGAAGCTTTCTTT. Encoded protein: CASSPPYTEAFF.

Comments on this clonotype: Given a much more abundant clone one base away, this may be a read error. CDR3 in amino acids: CSASRSRTTSNQPQHF. DNA of the CDR3: TGCAGTGCTAGCCGCAGCAGGACAACGAGCAATCAGCCCCAGCATTTT. This chain joins TRBV20-1 and TRBJ1-5; tentatively, D is TRBD1 (5 bases). This CDR3 has 16 amino acids. Germline V gives CDR1 DFQATT, CDR2 SNEGSKA (reference sequence). V lost 3 bases to trimming and J lost 1 base, with 16 bases between them.

The J gene is TRBJ2-1, the V gene TRBV29-1; D possibly corresponds to TRBD1 (6 bases). CDR3 size: 16 residues. The germline CDR1 and CDR2 sequences are SQVTM and ANQGSEA. Trimming pared 1 base from V and 4 bases from J, leaving 17 bases between. The CDR3 reads CSVEGAGATLYNEQFF. The CDR3 DNA reads as TGCAGCGTTGAAGGAGCAGGGGCGACCCTTTACAATGAGCAGTTCTTC.

The chain joins TRBV12-3 or TRBV12-4 to TRBJ2-1, with 8 bases matching TRBD2. The CDR3 length is 13 residues. V dropped 8 bases and J dropped 5; count of bases not matched to a gene: 5. The DNA for the CDR3 is TGTGCCAGCCAGCGGGAGTTACACAATGAGCAGTTCTTC. Translated, it gives CASQRELHNEQFF.

The chain has TRBV29-1 and TRBJ2-1; no clear D. V was clipped by 5 bases and J by 7 bases, with 18 bases between them. This CDR3 region has 14 residues. Per germline, CDR1 SQVTM and CDR2 ANQGSEA. The CDR3 DNA follows: TGCAGCGTTTCGGTGTACGGCTCGGGTAATGAGCAGTTCTTC. Translating it yields CSVSVYGSGNEQFF.

This clonotype was detected ten times or more. The rearrangement joins TRBV11-2 to TRBJ2-7; D call uncertain. Looked up from germline, CDR1 is SGHAT and CDR2 is FQNNGV. The CDR3 runs 13 residues. Trimming stripped 5 bases from V and 3 bases from J, with 11 bases between. CDR3: CASSEDQNYEQYF. The CDR3 DNA is TGTGCCAGCAGCGAGGACCAGAACTACGAGCAGTACTTC.

This clonotype was observed a few times. This chain uses TRBV9 with TRBJ2-5; TRBD1 matches at 8 bases. CDR1 and CDR2 from the germline V gene are SGDLS and YYNGEE. The CDR3 spans 15 residues. V lost 0 bases, J lost 5 bases, and 6 bases stayed unmatched. The CDR3 here is CASSVAGGDKETQYF. The DNA for the CDR3 is TGTGCCAGCAGCGTAGCAGGGGGCGATAAGGAGACCCAGTACTTC.

V usage is TRBV5-1 and J usage is TRBJ2-5; D is ambiguous. The CDR3 runs to 13 residues. Germline V gene data show CDR1 as SGHRS and CDR2 as YFSETQ. V lost 3 bases and J 3 bases, leaving 9 bases between the germline ends. CDR3 in DNA: TGCGCCAGCAGCTGGCAACAAAAAGAGACCCAGTACTTC. This gives the protein CASSWQQKETQYF.

This sequence joins TRBV6-5 and TRBJ1-5; a weak D match, TRBD1 (6 bases). The germline CDR1 and CDR2 sequences are MNHEY and SVGAGI. The V gene lost 1 base and the J gene lost 7 bases, with 14 bases spanning the gap. This CDR3 contains 15 residues. The CDR3: CASSYWGAHRQPQHF. The CDR3, as DNA: TGTGCCAGCAGTTACTGGGGGGCGCATCGGCAGCCCCAGCATTTT.

This clonotype was picked up a small number of times. CDR3 protein: CASSLRAYNEQFF. CDR3 DNA: TGTGCCAGCAGCTTAAGAGCTTACAATGAGCAGTTCTTC. The V call is TRBV13, the J call TRBJ2-1, with D uncertain. This CDR3 has 13 amino acids. V shed 2 bases and J shed 4 bases, with 6 bases lying between them. Germline CDR1 and CDR2: PRHDT and FYEKMQ (reference sequence). The variable domain in full, with the rest retrieved from reference TRBV13 and TRBJ2-1, is AAGVIQSPRHLIKEKRETATLKCYPIPRHDTVYWYQQGPGQDPQFLISFYEKMQSDKGSIPDRFSAQQFSDYHSELNMSSLELGDSALYFCASSLRAYNEQFFGPGTRLTVL.

This clonotype showed up many times. The J gene is TRBJ1-5, the V gene TRBV2, with 9 nucleotides matching TRBD1. CDR1 is SNHLY, CDR2 FYNNEI, per germline. The J segment lost 7 bases and the V segment lost 2 bases, leaving 12 bases of the junction unmatched. The CDR3 extends over 17 amino acids. CDR3 loop: CASSELWLGQGAQPQHF. In DNA form, the CDR3 reads TGTGCCAGCAGTGAATTGTGGTTGGGACAGGGTGCCCAGCCCCAGCATTTT.

This chain uses TRBV4-1 with TRBJ2-4, with D possibly TRBD2 on 5 matching bases. In germline, CDR1 is MGHRA, CDR2 YSYEKL. The CDR3 covers 15 residues. Trimming stripped 4 bases from V and 0 bases from J, with 10 bases between. CDR3 in DNA: TGCGCCAGCAGCCCCCCCGGGATAGCCAAAAACATTCAGTACTTC. It yields the protein CASSPPGIAKNIQYF.

This clonotype was recorded many times. CDR3 loop: CASSPQGEYNEQFF. The CDR3 DNA reads TGTGCCAGCTCACCACAGGGGGAATACAATGAGCAGTTCTTC. J is TRBJ2-1 and V is TRBV18; TRBD1 is a possible D gene (6 bases). The CDR3 totals 14 residues. Trimming pared 1 base from V and 4 bases from J, leaving 8 bases between. Germline V gene sequence: CDR1 KGHSH, CDR2 LQKENI.

This clonotype was recorded many times. V usage is TRBV20-1 and J usage is TRBJ1-3; D gene ambiguous. Trimming shortened V by 0 bases and J by 0 bases, and 12 bases separated the two germline ends. Germline V gene lookup returns CDR1 DFQATT and CDR2 SNEGSKA (reference sequence). The CDR3 is made up of 16 amino acids. The CDR3: CSARDPEGHSGNTIYF. In DNA form, the CDR3 reads TGCAGTGCTAGAGATCCGGAGGGCCACTCTGGAAACACCATATATTTT.